This TCR beta chain is drawn from a study of cytomegalovirus exposure and HLA in healthy donors (dated by TCRdb to the late 2010s). Regarding the complete study: According to an earlier analysis of a few hundred of the donors, 150 million to 200 million T cells yielded 90 million to 140 million unique TCR beta sequences and around 280 Gb of sequence data. Among almost 400 genotyped donors of the cohort, an average of 235,054 unique TCR beta nucleotide sequences were sequenced per donor, approximately 20% of them non-productive. An earlier analysis of several hundred of the donors used high-throughput TCR beta sequencing to judge whether each TCR beta V gene segment behaved as functional or pseudogenic. All discovery cohort repertoires had been generated using a single sequencing platform. Roughly 290 gigabases of sequencing data and around 85 million unique TCR sequences made up an early release that covered fewer than 650 HLA-typed donors. Roughly 5 DR-DQ haplotypes were handled as single units for association and clustering, since linkage in the cohort was strong. A later analysis re-examined previously published TCR beta repertoires from 600 to 700 donors and added high-resolution HLA genotyping to investigate patterns of TCR occurrence. Both class I and class II loci were covered by HLA typing, at four-digit resolution. The study profiled the T cell repertoires of hundreds of subjects by immunosequencing and related them to cytomegalovirus serostatus. Alongside the repertoire data, information on donor age, sex, ethnicity and CMV serostatus was compiled. The genetic ancestry cluster associated with self-reported Caucasian donors included over 65% of the roughly 360 genotyped donors. The study combined high-throughput TCR immunosequencing, statistical association of individual TCRs with disease status, and machine learning to predict cytomegalovirus infection status. Typing coverage varied by locus: roughly 629-630 donors for A, B, C, DRB1 and DQB1; approximately 560 for DQA1; around 610 for DPA1; fewer than 480 for DPB1. Besides the first cohort of some 670 subjects, a separate validation cohort made up of 120 different subjects was used. In a later genetic analysis, genome-wide SNP genotypes for about 55% of the 666 donors were used, and that subset was treated as a discovery cohort. Rather than using new phenotypic data, the later analysis identified candidate immune exposures from TCR beta sequences and from how often those sequences occurred across donors. The study aimed to test whether signatures of past pathogen exposure could be identified by cataloging public T cell receptors.

Reading from cysteine to phenylalanine, the CDR3 counts 16 amino acids. Only the CDR3 portion is preserved as DNA: 48 bases, with reading frame beginning at the first base. Trimming at the junction amounts to 5 bases on V and 5 bases on J, and the germline ends lie 21 bases apart. The germline V gene supplies CDR1 MDHEN and CDR2 SYDVKM. The cohort comprised around 690 healthy bone marrow donors. At the time of sampling, every cohort member was nominally healthy, though immune exposures that went unrecorded were likely present. The donor was CMV seropositive and belonged to the group of 250 to 300 seropositive cohort members. Each donor provided a peripheral blood sample, and peripheral blood mononuclear cells were used for TCR beta sequencing. Genomic DNA was extracted from the blood cell samples with the Qiagen DNeasy Blood Extraction Kit. On this clone: The antigen it binds to is not known. No base-level quality is on record; no much larger clone is a single base apart.

Study-level results and caveats: In an earlier analysis of around 600 of the donors, most TCR beta V segments appeared in productive rearrangements about 87% or about 30% of the time, broadly matching IMGT annotations. A cluster of highly shared sequence variants was judged likely to represent a technical artifact of the sequencing pipeline. An association between a missense DCLRE1C variant and V-gene and J-gene trimming of TCR beta chains was found in a later genetic analysis and replicated in an independent cohort. In vitro tests confirmed that three of the cytomegalovirus-associated TCR beta chains recognize cytomegalovirus antigens. Several of the top co-occurrence clusters appeared to be linked to parvovirus B19, influenza, CMV and Epstein-Barr virus, according to a later analysis. Roughly uniform sequencing depth across donors was assumed in presence/absence analyses, although this assumption may not hold. Only TCR beta chains were sequenced in this cohort, and the absence of alpha or paired-chain data limited detectable features. Compared with the roughly 700-donor mean, donors in an Asian-associated ancestry cluster had fewer N-insertions in productive TCRs, according to a later genetic analysis. The study listed 150 to 200 TCR beta chains as associated with cytomegalovirus. In a later analysis, HLA-associated TCR beta chains showed more clonal expansion and lower generation probabilities than non-associated chains that were equally common. The only immune exposure information available for the cohort was CMV serostatus. A later analysis associated about 17,000 TCR beta sequences with specific HLA alleles at a false discovery rate of 0.05. In a later analysis, TCR association rates were found to vary across HLA loci, with the most associated TCRs seen for DRB1 alleles and the fewest for HLA-C alleles. Some IMGT-functional V segments, including TRBV6-2 and TRBV6-3, could not be distinguished by the 87-base-pair reads and were therefore excluded. Most TCR sequences were seen in very few donors, while some public TCRs were found in many individuals. About 17 rarely observed V segments, including chromosome 9 orphons, were excluded from the earlier analysis of several hundred of the donors because counts were too low. The authors suggested that the approach could potentially be generalized to other disease states and immunological phenotypes. The classifier was reported to diagnose cytomegalovirus status with high specificity and sensitivity in both the original and validation cohorts. In a later analysis, most CMV-associated TCR beta chains were found to appear HLA-restricted, with HLA associations seemingly driven largely by CMV exposure. Assigning TCR associations to individual alleles was difficult when HLA alleles, especially DR and DQ, strongly co-occurred. Correlated functional status among segregating V segments might be attributable to linkage disequilibrium, but an unknown experimental factor could not be ruled out. A further reported finding was that TCR beta sequences accurately predicted the HLA-A and HLA-B alleles for most subjects in the first cohort. Because HLA typing was missing for some donors at each locus, association tests included only the typed subset.

To prepare the library, the immunoSEQ multiplex PCR assay was applied. The multiplex PCR relied on a mix of 60 forward primers for TCR Vbeta segments and 13 reverse primers for TCR Jbeta segments. The CDR3 region of rearranged TCR beta genes was amplified from genomic DNA with a multiplex PCR assay. The amplified TCR beta libraries were sequenced on the Illumina HiSeq System as 87-base-pair reads. From the authors' description of their analysis: A later analysis tallied approximately 87 million unique TCR beta chains across the 666 repertoires, and about 10 million of those chains were shared by two or more donors. Raw reads were error-corrected and collapsed into unique sequences with a nearest-neighbor algorithm that merged closely related sequences to remove PCR and sequencing errors. V, D and J gene segments were assigned by aligning CDR3 sequences to IMGT reference sequences. For a sequence to be retained, a match of at least six nucleotides was required to both a V gene segment and a J gene segment. A rearrangement was called productive if the CDR3 had no stop codons and remained in frame with V and J, and every other rearrangement was called non-productive. CDR3 was defined according to IMGT convention as the region running from the second conserved V-encoded cysteine to the conserved J-encoded phenylalanine. The earlier analysis of some 600 of the donors excluded sequences that lacked an unambiguous match to a single V gene segment. An earlier analysis of a few hundred of the donors called V segments functional above 56.7% productive rearrangements and segregating when the between-donor standard deviation exceeded 5%. A statistical classification framework was built for diagnosing cytomegalovirus status from the catalog of TCR beta chain sequences. In a later analysis, TCR nucleotide sequences were compared against IMGT/GENE-DB human TR gene sequences so that V and J genes could be assigned. Using the TCRdist pipeline, a later analysis assigned CDR3 sequences along with most-parsimonious VDJ recombination scenarios. A later analysis defined each TCR beta chain by its CDR3 amino acid sequence plus V-gene family, and excluded reads lacking a unique V-gene family. To address suspected cross-contamination and a sequencing artifact, a later analysis removed approximately 590 highly shared, low-generation-probability nucleotide sequences. A later analysis calculated a clonal expansion index for each public chain from normalized within-repertoire ranks of inferred template counts. A later analysis computed generation probabilities with a VDJ recombination model fitted to out-of-frame rearrangements, and checked the results against IGoR. In a later analysis, hypergeometric tests were used to score TCR-TCR, TCR-HLA and TCR-CMV co-occurrence, with a repertoire-size bias correction applied to TCR pairs. False discovery rates were estimated in a later analysis by permuting HLA or CMV assignments 20 times. In a later analysis, co-occurring TCRs were grouped using DBSCAN, and TCRdist sequence similarity was added for clustering within HLA-allele-positive subsets. For co-occurrence clustering, repertoires with fewer than 30,000 or more than 120,000 public chains were excluded, along with roughly 5 repertoires with anomalous nucleotide sharing. The source is immuneACCESS, and TCRdb retained only in-frame sequences with V and J called. Part of the clones is not carried over; for the studies checked, unresolved V genes explain less than half of this, and the remainder is unexplained. V, J and clone size derive from that table, while D and trimming were established from the DNA sequence. The sample profile shows 120,000 to 150,000 clones; approximately 78% of them were found once. About 3.4% of the sample goes to the ten largest clones.

This receptor was identified in a man younger than 35 in good health and CMV-seropositive. Input material: PBMCs. This receptor chain uses TRBV28 and TRBJ2-5; matching of 5 bases hints at TRBD2 as the D gene. The DNA sequence is as follows: TGTGCCAGCAGTACCTACGGCGGGCAAACGGAGGAGACCCAGTACTTC. This sequence encodes CASSTYGGQTEETQYF.